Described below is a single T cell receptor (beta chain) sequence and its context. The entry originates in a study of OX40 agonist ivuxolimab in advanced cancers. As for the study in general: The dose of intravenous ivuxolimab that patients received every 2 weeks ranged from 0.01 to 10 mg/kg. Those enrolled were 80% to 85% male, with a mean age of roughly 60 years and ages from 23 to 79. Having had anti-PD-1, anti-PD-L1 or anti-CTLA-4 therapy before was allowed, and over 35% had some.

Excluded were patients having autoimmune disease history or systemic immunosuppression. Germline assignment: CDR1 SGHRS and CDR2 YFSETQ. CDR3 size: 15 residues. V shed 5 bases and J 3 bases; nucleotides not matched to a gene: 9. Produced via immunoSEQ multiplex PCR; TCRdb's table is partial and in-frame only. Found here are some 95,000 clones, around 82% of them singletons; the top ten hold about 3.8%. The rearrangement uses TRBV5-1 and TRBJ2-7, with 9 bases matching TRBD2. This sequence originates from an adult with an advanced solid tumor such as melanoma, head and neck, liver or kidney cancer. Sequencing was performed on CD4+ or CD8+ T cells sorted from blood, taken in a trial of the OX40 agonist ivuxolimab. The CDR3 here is CASRPGLARDYEQYF. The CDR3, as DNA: TGCGCCAGCAGGCCTGGACTAGCGAGGGACTACGAGCAGTACTTC.